The present TCR beta chain was sequenced within a study of a mutant IDH1 vaccine in newly diagnosed glioma. Study in general: Patients were started on vaccination 4-6 weeks after radiotherapy alone, or with temozolomide cycles. Pretreatment consisted of radiotherapy, temozolomide, or both, with most receiving both.

Overall study results and limits: Vaccine-induced immune responses occurred in 90% to 95% of patients.

Time point noted: week 47, end of study. Vaccination used 300 ug of mutant IDH1 20-mer peptide per dose, with topical imiquimod. In weeks 1, 3, 5, 7, 11, 15, 19 and 23, patients were vaccinated. Germline lookup yields CDR1 ENHRY and CDR2 SYGVKD. This CDR3 is 13 amino acids long. V lost 4 bases and J 0 bases, leaving 5 bases between the germline ends. Some clones are missing from TCRdb's copy, which holds only in-frame ones; the method was immunoSEQ multiplex PCR. The table lists around 54,000 clones, over 80% of them singletons. This clone was seen a single time. Its cognate antigen is unknown. This specimen was PBMCs, taken from a glioma patient whose treatment included an IDH1 peptide vaccine. The genes are TRBV10-3 and TRBJ2-3; D gene unclear. This clonotype was sampled from a woman in her fifties or sixties with glioma. Written as DNA, the CDR3 is TGTGCCATCAGTGTCTTGAGCACAGATACGCAGTATTTT. Translated, it gives CAISVLSTDTQYF.